This T cell receptor (beta chain) originates from a study of OX40 agonist ivuxolimab in advanced cancers. For the study at large: At approximately 83% male, the cohort had a mean age of 60 years, ranging from about 20 to 80.

Sequencing used immunoSEQ multiplex PCR; TCRdb keeps in-frame clones, though not all of them. The sample lists 90,000 or so clones, around nine tenths occurring once. This TCR derives from an adult with an advanced solid tumor such as melanoma, head and neck, liver or kidney cancer. The sequenced sample was CD4+ or CD8+ T cells sorted from blood, obtained in a trial of the OX40 agonist ivuxolimab.

The CDR3, as DNA: TGTGCCAGCAATACAGGGAGCACTGAAGCTTTCTTT. It specifies CASNTGSTEAFF. The rearrangement links TRBV28 to TRBJ1-1; tentatively, D is TRBD1 (6 bases). V lost 7 bases and J lost 4, with 10 bases in between. From germline, CDR1 is MDHEN and CDR2 SYDVKM. The CDR3 has 12 residues.